The 28 T cell receptor beta chains below were found in one sample sequenced in a study of control samples from healthy donors and cancer patients. Libraries were prepared by immunoSEQ multiplex PCR; TCRdb keeps only in-frame clonotypes and omits some of them. The sample consists of about 140,000 clones, roughly nine tenths of them appearing once. The sequencing input was blood. These receptors all stem from a woman in her twenties or thirties in good health.

The chain links TRBV6-6 to TRBJ1-2; D not certain. This CDR3 has 13 amino acids. Germline V gene sequence: CDR1 MNHNY, CDR2 SVGAGI (reference sequence). V lost 2 bases, J lost 4 bases, and 8 bases lay in between. The CDR3 loop reads CASSYGRSYGYTF. The CDR3 nucleotides are TGTGCCAGCAGTTACGGTCGAAGCTATGGCTACACCTTC.

This sequence joins TRBV27 and TRBJ1-5; D is uncertain. The V end lost 2 bases, the J end lost 0 bases, and 8 bases lay between the germline ends. This CDR3 has 15 residues. Germline CDR1 reads MNHEY; CDR2 reads SMNVEV (reference sequence). As DNA, the CDR3 is TGTGCCAGCAGTTTACAAGGGAATAGCAATCAGCCCCAGCATTTT. Its translation: CASSLQGNSNQPQHF.

The chain carries TRBV6-6 and TRBJ2-3; 7 bases are shared with TRBD2. The ends lost 6 bases at V and 5 bases at J; junction bases unmatched: 8. Germline CDR1 and CDR2: MNHNY and SVGAGI (reference sequence). The CDR3 runs 14 residues. The CDR3 here is CASRSGNFRDTQYF. DNA of the CDR3: TGTGCCAGCAGGAGCGGGAACTTTAGAGATACGCAGTATTTT.

The chain carries TRBV27 and TRBJ1-1; a possible D gene is TRBD1 (5 bases). The CDR3 is made up of 15 amino acids. Germline V gives CDR1 MNHEY, CDR2 SMNVEV (reference sequence). V lost 0 bases and J lost 8, with 16 bases in between. CDR3 nucleotides: TGTGCCAGCAGTTTATCGTGGCAGACAAGGGGCGAAGCTTTCTTT. This translates into CASSLSWQTRGEAFF.

The chain uses TRBV5-8 and TRBJ2-7; D not certain. Germline V gives CDR1 SGHTS, CDR2 YDEGEE. V lost 3 bases to trimming and J lost 3 bases, with 16 bases between them. The CDR3 covers 15 residues. CDR3 protein: CASSSRGSRDYEQYF. The CDR3 DNA follows: TGTGCCAGCAGCTCTAGAGGCTCCAGAGACTACGAGCAGTACTTC.

As concerns this clone: The junction does not match germline at one end; this may be a read error. The chain links TRBV6-1 to TRBJ2-3; D remains unclear. Per germline, CDR1 MNHNS and CDR2 SASEGT. The CDR3 contains 16 residues. The CDR3 sequence: CASREARHSSLDTQYF. DNA of the CDR3: TGTGCCAGCAGGGAAGCTAGACACTCTTCCCTAGATACGCAGTATTTT.

This sequence joins TRBV4-1 and TRBJ1-2; 9 nucleotides agree with TRBD1. The CDR3 extends over 18 amino acids. CDR1 is MGHRA and CDR2 is YSYEKL in the germline V gene. V trimming: 1 base; J trimming: 4 bases; junction bases outside the gene matches: 13. CDR3 residues: CASSQGRPGQGTVYGYTF. CDR3 DNA sequence: TGCGCCAGCAGCCAAGGCCGGCCTGGACAGGGGACGGTCTATGGCTACACCTTC.

The rearrangement uses TRBV19 and TRBJ1-5; TRBD1 matches 7 bases. After removal of 3 bases from V and 2 bases from J, the junction contained 10 bases not matched to a gene. The length of the CDR3 is 17 residues. Germline assignment: CDR1 LNHDA and CDR2 SQIVND (reference sequence). The CDR3: CASSIQAGGIGNQPQHF. The CDR3 bases are TGTGCCAGTAGTATCCAAGCAGGGGGGATCGGCAATCAGCCCCAGCATTTT.

The chain links TRBV7-9 to TRBJ2-7; perhaps TRBD2 as D (5 bases). V was pared by 5 bases and J by 4 bases, with 15 bases between. There are 14 residues in the CDR3. From germline, CDR1 is SEHNR and CDR2 FQNEAQ (reference sequence). The CDR3 bases are TGTGCCAGCAGCGGAGCGGTTACGGATTACGAGCAGTACTTC. It codes for CASSGAVTDYEQYF.

The chain joins TRBV6-4 to TRBJ2-3; tentative D call: TRBD2 (5 bases). CDR1 is MRHNA, CDR2 SNTAGT, per germline. This CDR3 is built from 14 residues. V lost 2 bases and J lost 6, with 12 bases in between. The CDR3 bases are TGTGCCAGCAGTGACCCCGGACTGGGGGATACGCAGTATTTT. As protein: CASSDPGLGDTQYF.

This clone was detected only a few times. The chain's CDR3 is CASSFRANEKLFF. In DNA form, the CDR3 reads TGTGCCAGCAGCTTCCGGGCTAATGAAAAACTGTTTTTT. The gene calls are TRBV11-2 and TRBJ1-4, with D hard to call. Germline loops: CDR1 SGHAT, CDR2 FQNNGV. Deletions cut 3 bases from V and 3 bases from J, with 5 bases between. The CDR3 has 13 residues. The full variable domain, rest sourced from reference TRBV11-2 and TRBJ1-4, is EAGVAQSPRYKIIEKRQSVAFWCNPISGHATLYWYQQILGQGPKLLIQFQNNGVVDDSQLPKDRFSAERLKGVDSTLKIQPAKLEDSAVYLCASSFRANEKLFFGSGTQLSVL.

The chain links TRBV28 to TRBJ1-2; 8 bases fit TRBD1. Germline values: CDR1 MDHEN, CDR2 SYDVKM. The length of the CDR3 is 14 residues. Trimming took 5 bases from V and 4 from J; bases not matched to a gene: 6. In nucleotides, the CDR3 is TGTGCCAGCAGTCGGACAGGGAACTCCTATGGCTACACCTTC. Amino acid sequence: CASSRTGNSYGYTF.

The CDR3 coding sequence is TGCGCCAGCAGCCAAGGAGCTGGACAGGGTCACACCTTC. It specifies CASSQGAGQGHTF. The V call is TRBV4-1, the J call TRBJ1-2; the match to TRBD1 covers 8 bases. The CDR3 loop spans 13 amino acids. The V segment lost 1 base and the J segment 12 bases; nucleotides outside the gene matches: 7. CDR1 is MGHRA, CDR2 YSYEKL, per germline.

The chain uses TRBV7-2 and TRBJ1-1; D unresolved. Germline V gene data show CDR1 as SGHTA and CDR2 as FQGNSA. The V end was cut by 1 base, the J end by 5 bases, with 11 bases between. CDR3 length: 14 amino acids. DNA of the CDR3: TGTGCCAGCAGCTTAGGGGTTTCGGAGACTGAAGCTTTCTTT. Amino acid sequence: CASSLGVSETEAFF.

V is TRBV28 and J is TRBJ1-1; a possible D gene is TRBD1 (6 bases). In germline, CDR1 is MDHEN, CDR2 SYDVKM. CDR3 size: 16 residues. The ends were cut back, 10 bases at V and 0 bases at J, with 21 bases in the middle. CDR3 DNA: TGTGCCATCAGAAGAGGGGCAGGGGCCCTGAACACTGAAGCTTTCTTT. Translation: CAIRRGAGALNTEAFF.

V usage is TRBV29-1 and J usage is TRBJ2-5, with TRBD1 as a possible D gene (5 bases). V lost 4 bases and J 2 bases, leaving 14 bases between the germline ends. The germline V gene encodes CDR1 SQVTM and CDR2 ANQGSEA. The CDR3 is made up of 14 amino acids. For the CDR3, the DNA is TGCAGCGTTGTAGGTCAGGGCAGTCAAGAGACCCAGTACTTC. It is translated as CSVVGQGSQETQYF.

The gene calls are TRBV19 and TRBJ2-2; 8 nucleotides align to TRBD1. Per the germline V gene, CDR1 is LNHDA and CDR2 is SQIVND (reference sequence). The V gene end was trimmed by 10 bases and the J gene end by 6 bases; junction bases not matched to a gene: 7. The CDR3 is made up of 13 amino acids. For the CDR3, the DNA is TGTGCCACCAGTATACAGGGGGCCGGGGAGCTGTTTTTT. Encoded protein: CATSIQGAGELFF. Combining the CDR3 with reference TRBV19 and TRBJ2-2 gives the whole variable domain DGGITQSPKYLFRKEGQNVTLSCEQNLNHDAMYWYRQDPGQGLRLIYYSQIVNDFQKGDIAEGYSVSREKKESFPLTVTSAQKNPTAFYLCATSIQGAGELFFGEGSRLTVL.

The chain uses TRBV18 and TRBJ1-6, with TRBD1 as a possible D gene (5 bases). Per the germline V gene, CDR1 is KGHSH and CDR2 is LQKENI. The CDR3 is 16 amino acids. V lost 6 bases to trimming and J lost 2 bases, with 14 bases between them. The CDR3 DNA reads TGTGCCAGCTCCACCGGCGGGACGGCCTATAATTCACCCCTCCACTTT. It encodes CASSTGGTAYNSPLHF.

The chain uses TRBV4-2 and TRBJ2-7, with no clear D. The CDR3 has 16 amino acids. V lost 2 bases and J lost 6, with 20 bases in between. The V gene's germline CDR1 is LGHNA and CDR2 YNFKEQ. The CDR3 sequence: CASSQSKTRVLGEQYF. The DNA for the CDR3 is TGTGCCAGCAGCCAATCTAAGACTCGGGTCCTTGGCGAGCAGTACTTC.

The gene calls are TRBV10-3 and TRBJ2-3; D call uncertain. This CDR3 spans 14 amino acids. Trimming took 10 bases from V and 3 from J, leaving 17 bases between them. Germline CDR1 ENHRY, CDR2 SYGVKD. CDR3 protein: CASLSGEGTDTQYF. The DNA of the CDR3 is TGTGCCAGCTTATCAGGAGAAGGGACAGATACGCAGTATTTT.

The count of this clone is one. This chain's CDR3 is CAWSMTVYGYTF. The CDR3, as DNA: TGTGCCTGGAGTATGACAGTCTATGGCTACACCTTC. The chain carries TRBV30 and TRBJ1-2; maybe TRBD1 (5 bases). V was shortened by 2 bases and J by 4 bases, with 8 bases between the two germline ends. The CDR3 runs 12 residues. The germline V gene has CDR1 GTSNPN and CDR2 SVGIG (reference sequence).

This clone has only one observation. The V gene is TRBV6-5, the J gene TRBJ2-1, with 8 bases fitting TRBD1. From germline, CDR1 is MNHEY and CDR2 SVGAGI. The CDR3 runs to 14 residues. V shed 4 bases, J shed 7 bases, and the junction held 6 bases outside the gene matches. The CDR3 DNA sequence: TGTGCCAGCAGTTTCAGGGGGCTCGAGAATGAGCAGTTCTTC. This codes for CASSFRGLENEQFF.

This chain joins TRBV28 and TRBJ2-5; possible D gene TRBD2, 6 bases. This CDR3 comprises 14 residues. Germline values: CDR1 MDHEN, CDR2 SYDVKM. The ends were cut back, 3 bases at V and 4 bases at J, with 12 bases in the middle. The chain's CDR3 is CASSFRVEGETQYF. As DNA, the CDR3 is TGTGCCAGCAGTTTCAGGGTGGAGGGAGAGACCCAGTACTTC.

The chain couples TRBV6-5 to TRBJ2-3, with 9 positions matching TRBD2. The CDR3 extends over 16 amino acids. J lost 6 bases, V lost 2 bases, and 9 bases had no gene match. CDR1 and CDR2 from the germline V gene are MNHEY and SVGAGI. The DNA of the CDR3 is TGTGCCAGCAGTTACAGTGCTAGCGGGATCGAGGATACGCAGTATTTT. Protein product: CASSYSASGIEDTQYF.

The rearrangement links TRBV5-4 to TRBJ2-1; D unresolved. Germline V gene data show CDR1 as SGHNT and CDR2 as YYREEE (reference sequence). The ends were cut back, 3 bases at V and 0 bases at J, with 16 bases in the middle. CDR3 length: 17 amino acids. The DNA for the CDR3 is TGTGCCAGCAGCTCCCGGCAGCGTGAGACCTCCTACAATGAGCAGTTCTTC. This encodes CASSSRQRETSYNEQFF.

The rearrangement joins TRBV5-1 to TRBJ2-3; 8 positions match TRBD1. Germline-derived CDR1 and CDR2 are SGHRS and YFSETQ. J was trimmed by 0 bases and V by 0 bases; bases with no gene match: 9. The CDR3 runs 18 residues. The CDR3 spells CASSLGRGPRTSTDTQYF. Here the CDR3 DNA reads TGCGCCAGCAGCTTGGGCAGGGGGCCGAGGACTAGCACAGATACGCAGTATTTT.

The chain recombines TRBV28 with TRBJ2-1; D is unclear. V dropped 2 bases and J dropped 12 bases, with 11 bases sitting between them. Germline-derived CDR1 and CDR2 are MDHEN and SYDVKM. This CDR3 spans 12 amino acids. CDR3 region: CASSLGSLWQFF. The CDR3 DNA follows: TGTGCCAGCAGTTTAGGATCTTTGTGGCAGTTCTTC.

The V call is TRBV11-2, the J call TRBJ2-1, with TRBD2 matching over 8 bases. CDR3 length: 15 amino acids. Germline loops: CDR1 SGHAT, CDR2 FQNNGV. V dropped 5 bases and J dropped 2; count of bases not matched to a gene: 5. CDR3 DNA sequence: TGTGCCAGCAGCACTATAGCGGGACCCTACAATGAGCAGTTCTTC. Residues: CASSTIAGPYNEQFF.